A single sample is the source of the 21 T cell receptor beta chains below, sequenced in a study of vaccination effects on CD4 cells after COVID-19. Sequencing used immunoSEQ multiplex PCR; TCRdb keeps in-frame clones, though not all of them. The sample lists more than 50,000 clones, 75% to 85% seen once, with about 2.7% in the top ten. Which antigens these TCRs recognize remains unknown. Ahead of sequencing, the ViraFEST assay grew antigen-specific CD4+ T cells using viral peptide pools. The authors isolated CD4+ T cells after 10 days of culture. Sequencing used CD4+ T cells from PBMCs cultured with HCoV-229E spike peptides, obtained before COVID-19 vaccination. The receptors were gathered from a human donor who received a COVID-19 vaccine.

The chain uses TRBV5-1 and TRBJ2-3, with TRBD2 identical over 8 bases. V was pared by 4 bases and J by 0 bases, with 4 bases of the junction left unmatched. Germline-derived CDR1 and CDR2 are SGHRS and YFSETQ. The CDR3 is 15 residues long. The CDR3 region has the DNA TGCGCCAGCAGCACCGGGGGGGCGAGCACAGATACGCAGTATTTT. Encoded protein: CASSTGGASTDTQYF.

V and J are TRBV6-6 and TRBJ2-7, with no clear D. There are 14 residues in the CDR3. With 4 bases removed from V and 1 base from J, the gap between germline ends came to 11 bases. The germline V gene has CDR1 MNHNY and CDR2 SVGAGI (reference sequence). In DNA, the CDR3 is TGTGCCAGCAGTTTGTCTGTCGGATCCTACGAGCAGTACGTC. Translation: CASSLSVGSYEQYV.

This chain links TRBV7-2 with TRBJ2-5, with D possibly TRBD1 on 5 matching bases. The germline gives CDR1 SGHTA, CDR2 FQGNSA. CDR3 length equals 14 residues. The V end lost 4 bases, the J end lost 3 bases, and 12 bases lay between the germline ends. The CDR3 spells CASSSRAWEETQYF. The CDR3 nucleotides read TGTGCCAGCAGCTCCAGGGCTTGGGAAGAGACCCAGTACTTC.

This chain joins TRBV29-1 and TRBJ1-4, with 7 bases lining up with TRBD1. CDR1 and CDR2 (germline): SQVTM, ANQGSEA. The V segment lost 5 bases and the J segment 0 bases; nucleotides outside the gene matches: 12. This CDR3 comprises 17 residues. This CDR3 is CSVSTGDRLTTNEKLFF. The CDR3 coding sequence is TGCAGCGTTAGTACCGGGGACAGACTTACAACTAATGAAAAACTGTTTTTT.

The CDR3, as DNA: TGTGCCAGCAGCAAGACAGGGGATACGCAGTATTTT. It yields the protein CASSKTGDTQYF. This rearrangement joins TRBV21-1 to TRBJ2-3; whether TRBD1, the table's D call, matches the DNA was not checked. TRBV21-1 is noted as a pseudogene. The CDR3 covers 12 residues.

V gene TRBV18 combines with J gene TRBJ1-1; D unclear. The germline CDR1 and CDR2 sequences are KGHSH and LQKENI. Between the trimmed V and J ends, which lost 3 bases and 8 bases, there was a span of 16 bases. This CDR3 has 14 residues. CDR3 sequence: CASSPGSWASEAFF. The CDR3 bases are TGTGCCAGCTCACCGGGGAGTTGGGCCTCGGAAGCTTTCTTT.

V gene TRBV5-1 combines with J gene TRBJ2-6, with D perhaps TRBD1 (6 bases). The germline V gene encodes CDR1 SGHRS and CDR2 YFSETQ. V shed 4 bases and J shed 1 base, with 12 bases lying between them. The CDR3 is 16 amino acids. The CDR3 loop is CASSDPRGSGANVLTF. The CDR3 coding sequence is TGCGCCAGCAGCGACCCAAGGGGGTCTGGGGCCAACGTCCTGACTTTC. Drawing the rest from reference TRBV5-1 and TRBJ2-6, the complete variable domain is KAGVTQTPRYLIKTRGQQVTLSCSPISGHRSVSWYQQTPGQGLQFLFEYFSETQRNKGNFPGRFSGRQFSNSRSEMNVSTLELGDSALYLCASSDPRGSGANVLTFGAGSRLTVL.

This chain joins TRBV18 and TRBJ1-2; D is perhaps TRBD1 (5 bases). CDR1 and CDR2 from the germline V gene are KGHSH and LQKENI. This CDR3 comprises 13 residues. Between the trimmed V and J ends, which lost 4 bases and 6 bases, there was a span of 12 bases. CDR3 amino acids: CASSRDPRNGYTF. CDR3 DNA sequence: TGTGCCAGCTCACGGGACCCCCGCAATGGCTACACCTTC.

The rearrangement uses TRBV6-6 and TRBJ2-3; 7 bases line up with TRBD2. V gave up 6 bases and J gave up 4 bases; unmatched junction bases: 4. The CDR3 totals 13 residues. Germline values: CDR1 MNHNY, CDR2 SVGAGI (reference sequence). DNA of the CDR3: TGTGCCAGCAGCGGGGGGTCGGCAGATACGCAGTATTTT. This codes for CASSGGSADTQYF.

V usage is TRBV28 and J usage is TRBJ2-7; the D is unclear. Germline loops: CDR1 MDHEN, CDR2 SYDVKM. The CDR3 length is 11 residues. Trimming pared 5 bases from V and 3 bases from J, leaving 5 bases between. CDR3 sequence reads: CASSMDYEQYV. The CDR3 nucleotides are TGTGCCAGCAGTATGGACTACGAGCAGTACGTC.

The CDR3 region has the DNA TGTGCCAGCAGTGGGTCCAACACCGGGGAGCTGTTTTTT. This codes for CASSGSNTGELFF. V usage is TRBV7-3 and J usage is TRBJ2-2; D uncertain. CDR3 length: 13 residues. V was cut by 6 bases and J by 2 bases, with 7 bases left in between. CDR1 SGHTA and CDR2 FQGTGA come from the germline V gene.

J is TRBJ2-1 and V is TRBV2; 10 bases fit TRBD2. Germline trimming cut 10 bases from V and 5 bases from J; bases unmatched to any gene: 8. The CDR3 totals 14 residues. Germline V gene data show CDR1 as SNHLY and CDR2 as FYNNEI. The DNA for the CDR3 is TGTGCCACTTCCTTGGGACTAGCGAACAATGAGCAGTTCTTC. Amino acids: CATSLGLANNEQFF. Full variable domain (missing parts from reference TRBV2 and TRBJ2-1): EPEVTQTPSHQVTQMGQEVILRCVPISNHLYFYWYRQILGQKVEFLVSFYNNEISEKSEIFDDQFSVERPDGSNFTLKIRSTKLEDSAMYFCATSLGLANNEQFFGPGTRLTVL.

The rearrangement links TRBV21-1 to TRBJ1-5. TRBV21-1 is listed as a pseudogene. The CDR3 spans 21 residues. Here the CDR3 reads CASSKALFPAPAGGRDQPQHF. The CDR3 DNA reads TGTGCCAGCAGCAAAGCGCTTTTTCCGGCGCCGGCGGGGGGGCGGGATCAGCCCCAGCATTTT.

This clone was detected only a few times. V gene TRBV12-3 or TRBV12-4 combines with J gene TRBJ1-6; D not certain. The CDR3 contains 13 residues. V shed 2 bases and J shed 8 bases, with 7 bases lying between them. The CDR3 region is CASSLLGDSPLHF. CDR3 DNA: TGTGCCAGCAGTTTACTGGGAGATTCACCCCTCCACTTT.

There are a few counts of this clone. This chain links TRBV19 with TRBJ1-6; no clear D. The germline V gene encodes CDR1 LNHDA and CDR2 SQIVND (reference sequence). This CDR3 has 14 amino acids. Trimming left V 1 base short and J 9 bases short, with 10 bases between. CDR3 coding DNA: TGTGCCAGTAGTATAGCGGACGGACGTTCACCCCTCCACTTT. Amino acids: CASSIADGRSPLHF. Based on the CDR3 plus reference TRBV19 and TRBJ1-6, the full variable domain is DGGITQSPKYLFRKEGQNVTLSCEQNLNHDAMYWYRQDPGQGLRLIYYSQIVNDFQKGDIAEGYSVSREKKESFPLTVTSAQKNPTAFYLCASSIADGRSPLHFGNGTRLTVT.

This rearrangement joins TRBV11-1 to TRBJ2-3; the D gene is possibly TRBD1 (5 bases). Trimming shortened V by 4 bases and J by 0 bases, and 14 bases separated the two germline ends. The CDR3 sequence is 16 residues long. From germline, CDR1 is SGHAT and CDR2 FQDESV (reference sequence). The CDR3 protein is CASSSRQWGSTDTQYF. In DNA, the CDR3 is TGTGCCAGCAGCTCGAGACAGTGGGGTAGCACAGATACGCAGTATTTT.

The chain joins TRBV24-1 to TRBJ1-5; no reliable D call. Trimming pared 4 bases from V and 4 bases from J, leaving 4 bases between. This CDR3 has 12 amino acids. Germline CDR1 reads KGHDR; CDR2 reads SFDVKD. The CDR3 loop reads CATSDPNQPQHF. The CDR3 DNA reads as TGTGCCACCAGTGACCCTAATCAGCCCCAGCATTTT.

V gene TRBV19 combines with J gene TRBJ2-4, with D possibly being TRBD1 (7 bases). This CDR3 is built from 15 residues. The V end lost 3 bases, the J end lost 3 bases, and 12 bases lay between the germline ends. The V gene's germline CDR1 is LNHDA and CDR2 SQIVND (reference sequence). The CDR3 nucleotides read TGTGCCAGTAGTATTATCCAGGGGGGCAAAAACATTCAGTACTTC. This codes for CASSIIQGGKNIQYF. The variable domain in full, with the rest retrieved from reference TRBV19 and TRBJ2-4, is DGGITQSPKYLFRKEGQNVTLSCEQNLNHDAMYWYRQDPGQGLRLIYYSQIVNDFQKGDIAEGYSVSREKKESFPLTVTSAQKNPTAFYLCASSIIQGGKNIQYFGAGTRLSVL.

This clone was recorded once. The V gene is TRBV7-9, the J gene TRBJ2-3, with TRBD2 identical over 13 bases. Trimming took 5 bases from V and 0 from J; bases not matched to a gene: 5. Germline CDR1 SEHNR, CDR2 FQNEAQ (reference sequence). The CDR3 runs to 17 residues. The chain's CDR3 is CASSATSGGTSTDTQYF. Written as DNA, the CDR3 is TGTGCCAGCAGCGCGACTAGCGGGGGGACCAGCACAGATACGCAGTATTTT.

The chain is built from TRBV5-4 and TRBJ2-2, with TRBD2 matching 8 bases. CDR3 length equals 13 residues. Germline V gives CDR1 SGHNT, CDR2 YYREEE (reference sequence). The trim removed 3 bases at V and 6 bases at J, leaving 1 base unmatched. CDR3 residues: CASSWGLAGELFF. The CDR3 DNA reads TGTGCCAGCAGCTGGGGACTAGCCGGGGAGCTGTTTTTT.

The chain is built from TRBV7-8 and TRBJ1-2, with TRBD1 as a possible D gene (6 bases). CDR3 size: 14 residues. The V and J ends lost 1 base and 8 bases respectively, with 14 bases between them. Germline CDR1 and CDR2: SGHVS and FQNEAQ. This CDR3 reads CASSLDRGAVGYTF. In DNA form, the CDR3 reads TGTGCCAGCAGCTTAGACCGGGGGGCGGTGGGCTACACCTTC.